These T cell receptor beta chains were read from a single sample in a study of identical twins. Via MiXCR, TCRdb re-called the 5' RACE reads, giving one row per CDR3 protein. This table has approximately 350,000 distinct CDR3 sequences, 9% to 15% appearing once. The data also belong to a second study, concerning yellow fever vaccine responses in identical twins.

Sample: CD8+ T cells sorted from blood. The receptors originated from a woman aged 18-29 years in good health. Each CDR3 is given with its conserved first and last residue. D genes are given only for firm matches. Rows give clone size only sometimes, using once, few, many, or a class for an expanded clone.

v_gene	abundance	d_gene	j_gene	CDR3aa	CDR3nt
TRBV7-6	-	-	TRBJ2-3	CASTKGTPSTDTQYF	TGTGCCAGCACCAAGGGGACTCCTAGCACAGATACGCAGTATTTT
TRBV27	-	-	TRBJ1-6	CASSPHGAYSPLHF	TGTGCCAGCAGCCCACATGGGGCCTATTCACCCCTCCACTTT
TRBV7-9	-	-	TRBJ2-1	CASSLLGHLVNNEQFF	TGTGCCAGCAGCTTACTGGGTCACCTAGTGAACAATGAGCAGTTCTTC
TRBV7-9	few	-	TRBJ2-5	CASSLDTGQPSETQYF	TGTGCCAGCAGCTTAGATACGGGACAACCGTCGGAGACCCAGTACTTC
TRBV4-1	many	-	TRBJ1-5	CASSGFGDQPQHF	TGCGCCAGCAGCGGATTCGGGGATCAGCCCCAGCATTTT
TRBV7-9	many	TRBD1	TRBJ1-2	CASSPVTGNLDGYTF	TGTGCCAGCAGCCCCGTGACAGGGAACTTGGATGGCTACACCTTC
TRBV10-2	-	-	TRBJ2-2	CASKLSKRQMNTGELFF	TGCGCCAGCAAATTAAGTAAGAGACAGATGAACACCGGGGAGCTGTTTTTT
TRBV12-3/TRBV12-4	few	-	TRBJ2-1	CASSPGRDNEQFF	TGTGCCAGCAGTCCCGGCCGGGACAATGAGCAGTTCTTC
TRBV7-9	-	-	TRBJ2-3	CASSRPGGGAVPDTQYF	TGTGCCAGCAGCCGACCGGGCGGAGGGGCAGTACCAGATACGCAGTATTTT
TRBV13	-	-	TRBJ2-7	CASSLGRLSYYEQYF	TGTGCCAGCAGCTTAGGAAGGCTCTCCTACTACGAGCAGTACTTC
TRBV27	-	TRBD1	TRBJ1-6	CASSHRDSNSPLHF	TGTGCCAGCAGTCATCGGGACAGTAATTCACCCCTCCACTTT
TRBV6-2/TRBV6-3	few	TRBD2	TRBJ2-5	CASKGSGVERETQYF	TGTGCCAGCAAAGGGAGCGGGGTAGAACGGGAGACCCAGTACTTC
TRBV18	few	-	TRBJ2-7	CASSETGGAYEQYF	TGTGCCAGCTCAGAAACAGGCGGAGCCTACGAGCAGTACTTC
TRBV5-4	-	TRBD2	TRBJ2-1	CASSSSGRADNEQFF	TGTGCCAGCAGTTCTAGCGGGAGGGCCGACAATGAGCAGTTCTTC
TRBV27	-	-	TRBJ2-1	CASSFPGRDNEQFF	TGTGCCAGCAGTTTCCCCGGACGGGACAATGAGCAGTTCTTC
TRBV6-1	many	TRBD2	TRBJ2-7	CASSRGLAGHIEQYF	TGTGCCAGCAGTCGTGGACTAGCGGGACACATCGAGCAGTACTTC
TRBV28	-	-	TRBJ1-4	CASSSYRGWGEKLFF	TGTGCCAGCAGTTCCTACAGAGGGTGGGGGGAAAAACTGTTTTTT
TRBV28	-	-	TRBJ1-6	CASSYYRESPLHF	TGTGCCAGCAGCTACTACAGGGAATCACCCCTCCACTTT
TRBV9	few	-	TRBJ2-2	CASSVEGSGELFF	TGTGCCAGCAGCGTAGAAGGCTCCGGGGAGCTGTTTTTT
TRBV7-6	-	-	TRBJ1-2	CASSLSGTPYYGYTF	TGTGCCAGCAGCTTAAGTGGGACACCTTACTATGGCTACACCTTC
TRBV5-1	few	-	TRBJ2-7	CASSIGSGTYEQYF	TGCGCCAGCTCGATAGGAAGCGGTACCTACGAGCAGTACTTC
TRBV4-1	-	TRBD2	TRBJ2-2	CASSQGLAVNTGELFF	TGCGCCAGCAGCCAAGGACTAGCGGTGAACACCGGGGAGCTGTTTTTT
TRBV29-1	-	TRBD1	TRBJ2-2	CSVEGSVPGQGYTGELFF	TGCAGCGTTGAAGGATCAGTTCCGGGACAGGGGTACACCGGGGAGCTGTTTTTT
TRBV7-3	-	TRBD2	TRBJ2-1	CASSLTGLAGGNEQFF	TGTGCCAGCAGCTTAACGGGACTAGCGGGTGGGAATGAGCAGTTCTTC
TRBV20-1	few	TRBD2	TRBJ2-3	CSARYTGTSGNTDTQYF	TGCAGTGCTAGATATACCGGGACTAGCGGAAACACAGATACGCAGTATTTT
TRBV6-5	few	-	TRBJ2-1	CASSYSERSYNEQFF	TGTGCCAGCAGTTACTCGGAGAGGTCCTACAATGAGCAGTTCTTC
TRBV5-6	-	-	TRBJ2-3	CAMSTGLNDYTDTQYF	TGTGCCATGAGCACCGGGCTCAACGATTACACAGATACGCAGTATTTT
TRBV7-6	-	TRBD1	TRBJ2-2	CASSFGTGGTGELFF	TGTGCCAGCAGCTTTGGGACAGGGGGGACCGGGGAGCTGTTTTTT
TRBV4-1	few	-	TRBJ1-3	CASSLPQGIGNTIYF	TGCGCCAGCAGCCTTCCCCAAGGGATCGGAAACACCATATATTTT
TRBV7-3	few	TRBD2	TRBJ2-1	CASSLISGSPNEQFF	TGTGCCAGCAGCTTAATTAGCGGGAGTCCCAATGAGCAGTTCTTC
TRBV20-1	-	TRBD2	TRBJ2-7	CSARESGAGPYEQYF	TGCAGTGCTAGAGAGTCGGGAGCGGGACCCTACGAGCAGTACTTC
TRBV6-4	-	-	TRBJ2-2	CASSDSSQGAAGELFF	TGTGCCAGCAGTGACTCGTCTCAGGGAGCGGCCGGGGAGCTGTTTTTT
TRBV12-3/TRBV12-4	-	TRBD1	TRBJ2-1	CASSLGQGMSMVQFF	TGTGCCAGCAGTCTGGGACAGGGCATGTCGATGGTGCAGTTCTTC
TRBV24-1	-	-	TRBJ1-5	CAVGQPQHF	TGTGCCGTAGGGCAGCCCCAGCATTTT
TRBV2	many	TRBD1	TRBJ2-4	CASRAGQGSKNIQYF	TGTGCCAGCAGAGCGGGACAGGGTTCCAAAAACATTCAGTACTTC
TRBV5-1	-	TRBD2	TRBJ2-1	CASSLEGTSEEQFF	TGCGCCAGCAGCTTGGAAGGGACTAGCGAAGAGCAGTTCTTC
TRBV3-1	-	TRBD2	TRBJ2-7	CASSPSHSGRGYEQYF	TGTGCCAGCAGCCCAAGTCATAGCGGGAGAGGCTACGAGCAGTACTTC
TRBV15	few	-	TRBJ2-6	CATSRDDGEGVPLSGANVLTF	TGTGCCACCAGCAGAGATGACGGGGAAGGAGTCCCCCTCTCTGGGGCCAACGTCCTGACTTTC
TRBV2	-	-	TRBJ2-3	CAIQTETSTDTQYF	TGTGCCATCCAGACAGAGACTAGCACAGATACGCAGTATTTT
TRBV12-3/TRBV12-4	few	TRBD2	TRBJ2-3	CASSLGGPIQGEYF	TGTGCCAGCAGTTTGGGAGGGCCCATTCAAGGCGAGTATTTT
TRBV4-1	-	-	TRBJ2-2	CASSQVAGTTNTGELFF	TGCGCCAGCAGCCAAGTGGCAGGCACAACAAACACCGGGGAGCTGTTTTTT
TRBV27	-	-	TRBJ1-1	CASSWLENTEAFF	TGTGCCAGCAGTTGGCTTGAAAACACTGAAGCTTTCTTT